The sequence of this TCR beta chain was determined in a study of shared clonotypes between healthy human individuals. The authors distributed each subset's genomic DNA evenly over several immunoSEQ plates. The data were produced by immunoSEQ multiplex PCR, yet TCRdb's version contains in-frame clones alone and is incomplete. The data contain about 590,000 clones, around 95% of them singletons. CD45RO-negative CD8 cells positively selected for CCR7 made up the naive population, which excluded terminally differentiated effector memory CD45RA+ cells. Only Caucasian adults living in Nashville, Tennessee made up the donor group. This CDR3 spans 15 amino acids. In germline, CDR1 is MDHEN, CDR2 SYDVKM. V trimming: 5 bases; J trimming: 5 bases; junction bases outside the gene matches: 9.

The sequencing sample was made of naive CD8+ T cells sorted from blood. The TCR sequence derives from a woman in her thirties in good health. This chain uses TRBV28 with TRBJ1-5, with TRBD1 matching 7 bases. Written as DNA, the CDR3 is TGTGCCAGCAGTCACCAGGGGGAATGGGATCAGCCCCAGCATTTT. It translates to CASSHQGEWDQPQHF.